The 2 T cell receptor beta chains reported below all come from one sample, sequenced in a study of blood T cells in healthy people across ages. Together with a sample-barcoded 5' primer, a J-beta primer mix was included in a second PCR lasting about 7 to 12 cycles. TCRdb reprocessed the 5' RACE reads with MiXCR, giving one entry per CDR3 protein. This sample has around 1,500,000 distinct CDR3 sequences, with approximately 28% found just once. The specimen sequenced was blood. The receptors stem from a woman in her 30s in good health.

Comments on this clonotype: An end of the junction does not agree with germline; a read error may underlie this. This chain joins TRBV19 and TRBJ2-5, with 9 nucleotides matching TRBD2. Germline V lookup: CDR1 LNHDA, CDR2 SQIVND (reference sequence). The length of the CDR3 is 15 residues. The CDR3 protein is CASSKLAGLLRTRYF. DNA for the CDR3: TGTGCCAGTAGTAAACTAGCGGGCTTGCTGAGGACCCGGTACTTC.

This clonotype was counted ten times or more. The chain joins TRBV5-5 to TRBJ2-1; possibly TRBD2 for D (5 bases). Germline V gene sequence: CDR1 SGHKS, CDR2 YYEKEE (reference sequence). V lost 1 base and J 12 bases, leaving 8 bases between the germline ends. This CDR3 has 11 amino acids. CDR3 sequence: CASSLKEAQFF. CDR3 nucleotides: TGTGCCAGCAGCTTGAAGGAGGCGCAGTTCTTC.